Listed here is a single T cell receptor beta chain. Its antigen is undetermined. This CDR3 has 13 residues. The V gene lost 6 bases and the J gene lost 5 bases, with 11 bases spanning the gap. Germline-derived CDR1 and CDR2 are LNHDA and SQIVND (reference sequence). The data stem from a study of beta chain features in type 1 diabetes. It was one heparinised blood draw, averaging about 116 mL, that each donor gave. The sequenced template was cDNA made from the entire isolated RNA. The protocol was immunoSEQ multiplex PCR, while the TCRdb copy is restricted to in-frame clones and leaves out a portion. The sample lists 130,000 or so clones, about a sixth seen once, with about 2.1% in the top ten. The study's findings and limits: Patients' naive, central memory and regulatory TCRB repertoires appeared more alike than those of healthy donors. Shorter TCRB CDR3s, moderately but significantly so, marked every one of the four CD4+ subsets in Type 1 diabetes patients.

The chain couples TRBV19 to TRBJ2-1; possibly TRBD1 for D (6 bases). This receptor was taken from a man aged 25 to 40 with type 1 diabetes. The source material was central memory CD4+ T cells from blood. The CDR3 sequence: CASRGRGDNEQFF. CDR3 bases: TGTGCCAGTAGGGGCAGGGGAGACAATGAGCAGTTCTTC.